What follows describes a single T cell receptor (beta chain). Its cognate antigen is unknown. The data stem from a study of cytomegalovirus exposure and HLA in healthy donors. Findings and limits, study-wide: As a later analysis revealed, the rate of TCR association differed by HLA locus, with DRB1 most and HLA-C fewest.

There are 13 residues in the CDR3. The V and J ends lost 2 bases and 8 bases respectively, with 12 bases between them. Per germline, CDR1 WSHSY and CDR2 SAAADI. A multiplex PCR was run with 60 Vbeta primers and 13 Jbeta primers. As handled by the study authors: Among the unique TCR beta chains that a later analysis counted, about 81 million in all, roughly 11 million were shared. Measured with immunoSEQ multiplex PCR; TCRdb has only the in-frame clones, and not every one. That table is the source of V, J and clone size, and D and trimming were worked out from the DNA. This sample has 100,000 to 150,000 clones, with about four fifths found just once.

This sequence originates from a man aged 35 to 55 in good health and CMV-seronegative. The material sequenced was PBMCs. The chain employs TRBV10-2 and TRBJ1-2; D is unresolved. The CDR3 region has the DNA TGCGCCAGCAGTGAGAAGGAAACTATGGGCTACACCTTC. It encodes CASSEKETMGYTF.